The rows below give T cell receptor beta chains drawn from one sample of a study of molecular identifiers for immune sequencing clone quantification. TCRdb reprocessed the PCR reads via MiXCR and lists one record per CDR3 protein. Among about 97,000 distinct CDR3 sequences listed, approximately 24% were seen once. The specimen was naive CD8+ T cells from blood, with Jurkat cell RNA spiked in. The source of these receptors is a human donor in good health. Some libraries in this study had Jurkat cell RNA spiked in. Both conserved end residues are part of each CDR3. D genes are given only for firm matches. Clone size, where shown, is once, few, many, or a class for clones that have expanded.

size,length,V,J,D,CDR3,DNA
many,13,TRBV5-6,TRBJ1-1,-,CASSLRQITEAFF,TGTGCCAGCAGCTTGAGACAGATCACTGAAGCTTTCTTT
-,16,TRBV5-6,TRBJ1-5,-,CASSLTEGGTNQPQHF,TGTGCCAGCAGCTTGACCGAGGGGGGAACTAATCAGCCCCAGCATTTT
many,13,TRBV30,TRBJ2-7,-,CAWSVSMNYEQYF,TGTGCCTGGAGTGTGTCCATGAACTACGAGCAGTACTTC
many,14,TRBV9,TRBJ2-5,TRBD2,CASSTASGQETQYF,TGTGCCAGCAGCACAGCTAGCGGCCAAGAGACCCAGTACTTC
many,16,TRBV5-1,TRBJ1-1,TRBD1,CASSGPRTGLNTEAFF,TGCGCCAGCAGCGGGCCCCGGACAGGGCTGAACACTGAAGCTTTCTTT
many,15,TRBV4-1,TRBJ2-1,-,CASSRAGQGVNEQFF,TGCGCCAGCAGCCGCGCCGGGCAGGGAGTCAATGAGCAGTTCTTC
many,17,TRBV4-3,TRBJ2-5,-,CASSRTFRLGEQETQYF,TGCGCCAGCAGCCGCACCTTCCGATTGGGGGAACAAGAGACCCAGTACTTC
many,13,TRBV6-2/TRBV6-3,TRBJ1-2,-,CASRPYVGSGYTF,TGTGCCAGCAGACCCTACGTGGGCTCTGGCTACACCTTC
many,17,TRBV29-1,TRBJ2-1,TRBD2,CSVEGGTSGGSYNEQFF,TGCAGCGTTGAAGGAGGGACTAGCGGGGGTTCCTACAATGAGCAGTTCTTC
-,14,TRBV6-2/TRBV6-3,TRBJ2-7,TRBD2,CASSPSGNSYEQYF,TGTGCCAGCAGTCCTAGCGGCAACTCCTACGAGCAGTACTTC
once,18,TRBV7-9,TRBJ2-5,TRBD2,CASSSPVSGEAGQETQYF,TGTGCCAGCAGCTCCCCCGTCAGTGGAGAAGCGGGGCAAGAGACCCAGTACTTC
few,16,TRBV4-3,TRBJ1-6,TRBD1,CASSQDFRGSNSPLHF,TGCGCCAGCAGCCAAGATTTCAGGGGGTCAAATTCACCCCTCCACTTT
-,14,TRBV5-6,TRBJ2-7,TRBD2,CASSTAGGPSEQYF,TGTGCCAGCAGCACAGCGGGAGGGCCTAGCGAGCAGTACTTC
many,17,TRBV5-4,TRBJ2-2,-,CASRSREGDPGTGELFF,TGTGCCAGCAGGTCCCGCGAGGGGGACCCGGGCACCGGGGAGCTGTTTTTT
many,15,TRBV30,TRBJ2-7,TRBD1,CAWSVSPTGAYEQYF,TGTGCCTGGAGTGTGTCCCCGACAGGGGCCTACGAGCAGTACTTC
-,19,TRBV5-6,TRBJ2-7,TRBD2,CASSPIVELLAGVNYEQHF,TGTGCCAGCAGCCCAATTGTTGAGTTACTAGCGGGAGTTAACTACGAGCAGCACTTC
few,15,TRBV27,TRBJ2-1,TRBD2,CASSSGTSGGNEQFF,TGTGCCAGCAGTTCCGGGACTAGCGGGGGGAATGAGCAGTTCTTC
many,14,TRBV27,TRBJ2-7,-,CASSPGLPNYEQYF,TGTGCCAGCAGTCCGGGACTCCCTAACTACGAGCAGTACTTC
many,13,TRBV19,TRBJ1-1,-,CASSPAWGTEAFF,TGTGCCAGTAGTCCTGCCTGGGGGACTGAAGCTTTCTTT
-,17,TRBV2,TRBJ1-5,TRBD1,CASSDETGVSSNQPQHF,TGTGCCAGCAGTGATGAGACAGGGGTTAGTAGCAATCAGCCCCAGCATTTT
many,11,TRBV25-1,TRBJ2-7,-,CATTDSYEQYF,TGTGCCACCACGGACAGTTACGAGCAGTACTTC
many,17,TRBV4-3,TRBJ2-2,TRBD1,CASRKDTGGFNTGELFF,TGCGCCAGCAGGAAAGATACAGGGGGCTTTAACACCGGGGAGCTGTTTTTT
-,15,TRBV5-4,TRBJ1-2,TRBD1,CASSLWIGTGNGYTF,TGTGCCAGCAGCTTGTGGATCGGGACAGGGAACGGCTACACCTTC
many,13,TRBV10-3,TRBJ2-7,TRBD1,CAISDRGDYEQYF,TGTGCCATCAGCGACAGGGGAGACTACGAGCAGTACTTC
many,15,TRBV7-9,TRBJ2-3,-,CASSFITGFTDTQYF,TGTGCCAGCAGCTTCATAACGGGATTCACAGATACGCAGTATTTT
many,17,TRBV7-9,TRBJ1-5,TRBD1,CASSLAETGPVSQPQHF,TGTGCCAGCAGCTTAGCAGAGACAGGGCCGGTTTCTCAGCCCCAGCATTTT
-,15,TRBV29-1,TRBJ1-2,-,CSVEYWGPANHGYTF,TGCAGCGTTGAATATTGGGGGCCAGCTAACCATGGCTACACCTTC
many,13,TRBV29-1,TRBJ1-1,-,CSAEQGGSTEAFF,TGCAGCGCCGAACAGGGAGGTTCCACTGAAGCTTTCTTT
many,17,TRBV4-3,TRBJ2-1,-,CASSHENRDSLINEQFF,TGCGCCAGCAGCCACGAAAACCGGGACTCCCTGATCAATGAGCAGTTCTTC
many,14,TRBV5-6,TRBJ1-1,-,CASSSTDAITEAFF,TGTGCCAGCAGTTCTACGGACGCAATCACTGAAGCTTTCTTT
-,9,TRBV29-1,TRBJ1-1,TRBD1,CSVGDRAFF,TGCAGCGTTGGGGACAGAGCTTTCTTT
many,13,TRBV2,TRBJ2-7,TRBD2,CASSLAGGPEQYF,TGTGCCAGCAGTCTAGCGGGGGGGCCCGAGCAGTACTTC
many,15,TRBV7-6,TRBJ2-3,-,CASSLFSLGADTQYF,TGTGCCAGCAGCTTATTTTCACTCGGCGCAGATACGCAGTATTTT
many,14,TRBV20-1,TRBJ2-3,TRBD2,CSARGTRSTDTQYF,TGCAGTGCTAGGGGGACTAGGAGCACAGATACGCAGTATTTT
few,14,TRBV28,TRBJ2-1,-,CASSSRGRYNEQFF,TGTGCCAGCAGTTCCAGGGGCCGCTACAATGAGCAGTTCTTC
many,13,TRBV12-3/TRBV12-4,TRBJ2-3,-,CASSFHPADTQYF,TGTGCCAGCAGTTTCCACCCCGCAGATACGCAGTATTTT
few,17,TRBV6-6,TRBJ2-3,-,CASSYLLSGVSTDTQYF,TGTGCCAGCAGTTACCTATTATCAGGGGTTAGCACAGATACGCAGTATTTT
many,11,TRBV29-1,TRBJ1-1,-,CSVGGPAEAFF,TGCAGCGTTGGGGGGCCCGCTGAAGCTTTCTTT
-,12,TRBV4-3,TRBJ1-2,-,CASSEDSYGYTF,TGCGCCAGCAGCGAGGACAGTTATGGCTACACCTTC
-,13,TRBV28,TRBJ2-7,-,CVSSISGSREQYF,TGTGTCAGCAGCATTTCAGGAAGTCGCGAGCAGTACTTC
few,15,TRBV30,TRBJ1-2,-,CAWDRAQGLNYGYTF,TGTGCCTGGGACCGCGCCCAGGGTTTAAACTATGGCTACACCTTC
many,15,TRBV27,TRBJ2-1,TRBD2,CASSLALAGFHEQFF,TGTGCCAGCAGTTTAGCACTAGCGGGATTCCATGAGCAGTTCTTC
many,14,TRBV7-2,TRBJ2-5,TRBD2,CASSLYSGKETQYF,TGTGCCAGCAGCTTATATAGCGGGAAAGAGACCCAGTACTTC
-,13,TRBV6-5,TRBJ2-3,-,CASSSQIPDTHYF,TGTGCCAGCAGTTCCCAGATACCAGATACACACTATTTT
many,14,TRBV19,TRBJ2-4,-,CASSNSVAKNIQYF,TGTGCCAGTAGTAACAGCGTAGCCAAAAACATTCAGTACTTC
-,13,TRBV29-1,TRBJ2-3,-,CSVDMGDTDTQYF,TGCAGCGTTGATATGGGAGACACAGATACGCAGTATTTT
few,18,TRBV3-1,TRBJ2-7,TRBD2,CASSQMGTSGSSTYEQYF,TGTGCCAGCAGCCAAATGGGGACTAGCGGGAGTTCGACCTACGAGCAGTACTTC
many,14,TRBV25-1,TRBJ2-1,TRBD1,CASSAGQGFDEQFF,TGTGCCAGCAGTGCGGGACAGGGGTTCGATGAGCAGTTCTTC
many,16,TRBV13,TRBJ2-3,-,CASSILMAGSTDTQYF,TGTGCCAGCAGCATCCTCATGGCCGGGAGCACAGATACGCAGTATTTT
-,15,TRBV4-3,TRBJ1-5,-,CASSQDRVSNQPQHF,TGCGCCAGCAGCCAAGATAGGGTTAGCAATCAGCCCCAGCATTTT